This TCR beta chain was documented in a study of T-cell memory formation after mild COVID-19. At the level of the study: Clustering of TCRs was largely donor specific.

TCRdb ran MiXCR on the 5' RACE reads and lists one entry per CDR3 protein. The sample comprises some 120,000 distinct CDR3 sequences, about 17% of which are singletons, and approximately 4.7% rests with the top ten. In this sample, this clonotype turned up a few times. Its antigen is unknown. General study points: Contracting CD8+ clones were enriched in EMRA, CD4+ mainly in CM and EM. The appearance of some responding clones in pre-infection memory suggested that cross-reactive memory joined.

The source is a man aged 18 to 29 who had mild COVID-19 (a few samples of this study predate the infection). Cell type and time point are not known. The sequenced sample was PBMCs or a T cell subset sorted from them (not recorded which).

DNA of the CDR3: TGTGCCAGCAGCCAACTGACAGGTTTTGAAGCTTTCTTT. Amino acid sequence: CASSQLTGFEAFF. This chain connects TRBV12-3 or TRBV12-4 to TRBJ1-1; the D gene is possibly TRBD1 (6 bases). The CDR3 is 13 residues long. Trimming removed 6 bases from V and 7 bases from J, with 15 bases in between.